This T cell receptor beta chain was captured by sequencing in a study of T cells in Graves' hyperthyroidism and ophthalmopathy. Researchers took RNA transcripts and amplified the TCR beta CDR3 regions from them. With the HTBI primer set, the TCR CDR3 went through a first round of RT-PCR. TCRdb reanalysed the multiplex PCR reads using MiXCR and keeps one entry per CDR3 protein. The sample has some 650,000 distinct CDR3 sequences, roughly a sixth seen once; the top ten hold roughly 3.4%. Trimming shortened V by 1 base and J by 6 bases, and 12 bases separated the two germline ends. Germline V gene lookup returns CDR1 LGHDT and CDR2 YNNKEL (reference sequence). There are 14 residues in the CDR3. As to this clonotype: This may be a read error, as it is one base from a much larger clone.

The origin of this receptor is a woman aged 35 to 49 with Graves' ophthalmopathy. This chain joins TRBV3-1 and TRBJ1-2, with D tentatively TRBD1 (5 bases). Sequenced material: blood. The CDR3 DNA is TGTGCCAGCAGCCAAGGGGGGACCAAGGATGGCTACACCTTC. Its translation: CASSQGGTKDGYTF.